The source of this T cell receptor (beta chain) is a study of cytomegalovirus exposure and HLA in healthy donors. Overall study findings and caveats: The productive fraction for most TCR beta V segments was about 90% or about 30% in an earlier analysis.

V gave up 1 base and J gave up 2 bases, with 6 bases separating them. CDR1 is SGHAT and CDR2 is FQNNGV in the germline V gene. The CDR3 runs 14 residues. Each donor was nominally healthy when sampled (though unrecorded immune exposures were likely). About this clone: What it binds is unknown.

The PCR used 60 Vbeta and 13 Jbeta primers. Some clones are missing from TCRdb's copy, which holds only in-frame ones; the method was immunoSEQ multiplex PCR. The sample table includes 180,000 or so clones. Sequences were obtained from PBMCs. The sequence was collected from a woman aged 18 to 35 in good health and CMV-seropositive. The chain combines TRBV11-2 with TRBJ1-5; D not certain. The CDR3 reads CASSLGVGNQPQHF. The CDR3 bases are TGTGCCAGCAGCTTAGGCGTCGGCAATCAGCCCCAGCATTTT.